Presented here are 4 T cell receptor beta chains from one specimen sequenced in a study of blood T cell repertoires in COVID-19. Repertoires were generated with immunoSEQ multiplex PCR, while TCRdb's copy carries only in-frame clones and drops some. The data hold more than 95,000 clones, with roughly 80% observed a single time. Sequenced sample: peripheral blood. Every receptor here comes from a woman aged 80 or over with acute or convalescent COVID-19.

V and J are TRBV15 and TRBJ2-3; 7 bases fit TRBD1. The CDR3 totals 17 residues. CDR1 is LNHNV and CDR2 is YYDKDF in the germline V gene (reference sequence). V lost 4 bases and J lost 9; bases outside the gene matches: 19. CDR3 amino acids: CATSTSPGQGGIQTQYF. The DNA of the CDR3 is TGTGCCACCAGCACCTCGCCGGGCCAAGGGGGCATTCAGACGCAGTATTTT.

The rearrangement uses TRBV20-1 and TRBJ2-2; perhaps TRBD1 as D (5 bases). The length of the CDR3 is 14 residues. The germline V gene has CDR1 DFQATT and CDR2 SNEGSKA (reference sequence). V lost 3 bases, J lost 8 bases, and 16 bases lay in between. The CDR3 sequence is CSASSPNKGGELFF. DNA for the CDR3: TGCAGTGCTAGTAGCCCAAACAAGGGGGGGGAGCTGTTTTTT.

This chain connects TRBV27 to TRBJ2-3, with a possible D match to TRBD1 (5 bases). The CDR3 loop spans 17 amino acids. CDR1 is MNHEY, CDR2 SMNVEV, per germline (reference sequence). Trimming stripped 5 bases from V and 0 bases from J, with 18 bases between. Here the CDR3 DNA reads TGTGCCAGCAGTATCCAAGCAGGGTTGGTGAGCACAGATACGCAGTATTTT. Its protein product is CASSIQAGLVSTDTQYF.

CDR3 coding DNA: TGCGCCAGCAGCCAAGATAAGACAGGGTATTCACCCCTCCACTTT. Amino acids: CASSQDKTGYSPLHF. The chain recombines TRBV4-1 with TRBJ1-6; TRBD1 aligns across 7 bases. The CDR3 contains 15 residues. Per germline, CDR1 MGHRA and CDR2 YSYEKL. The J segment lost 8 bases and the V segment lost 0 bases, leaving 4 bases of the junction unmatched.